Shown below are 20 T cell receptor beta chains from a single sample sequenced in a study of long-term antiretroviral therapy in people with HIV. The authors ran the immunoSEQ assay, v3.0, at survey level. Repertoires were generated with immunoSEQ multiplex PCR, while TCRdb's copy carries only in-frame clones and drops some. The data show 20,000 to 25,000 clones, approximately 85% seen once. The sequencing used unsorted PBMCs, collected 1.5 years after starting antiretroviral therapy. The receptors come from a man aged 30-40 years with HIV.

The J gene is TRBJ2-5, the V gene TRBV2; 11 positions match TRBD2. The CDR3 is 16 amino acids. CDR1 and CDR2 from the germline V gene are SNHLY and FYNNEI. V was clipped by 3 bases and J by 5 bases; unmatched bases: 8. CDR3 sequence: CASSDALAGGVETQYF. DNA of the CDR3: TGTGCCAGCAGTGACGCTCTAGCGGGGGGTGTGGAGACCCAGTACTTC. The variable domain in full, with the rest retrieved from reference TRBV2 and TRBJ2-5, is EPEVTQTPSHQVTQMGQEVILRCVPISNHLYFYWYRQILGQKVEFLVSFYNNEISEKSEIFDDQFSVERPDGSNFTLKIRSTKLEDSAMYFCASSDALAGGVETQYFGPGTRLLVL.

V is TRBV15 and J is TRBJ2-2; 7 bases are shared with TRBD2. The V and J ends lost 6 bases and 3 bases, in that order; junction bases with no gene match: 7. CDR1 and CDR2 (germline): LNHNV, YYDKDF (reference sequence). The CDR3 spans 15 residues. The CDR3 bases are TGTGCCACCAGGGCGGCGGGAGTAGACACCGGGGAGCTGTTTTTT. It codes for CATRAAGVDTGELFF.

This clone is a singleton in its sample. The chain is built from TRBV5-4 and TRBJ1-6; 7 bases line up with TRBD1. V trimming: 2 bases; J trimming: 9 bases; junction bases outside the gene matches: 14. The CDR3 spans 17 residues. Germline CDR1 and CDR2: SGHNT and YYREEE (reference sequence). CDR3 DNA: TGTGCCAGCAGCTTTGGGGCCACAGGGGTGTTCACTTCACCCCTCCACTTT. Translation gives CASSFGATGVFTSPLHF.

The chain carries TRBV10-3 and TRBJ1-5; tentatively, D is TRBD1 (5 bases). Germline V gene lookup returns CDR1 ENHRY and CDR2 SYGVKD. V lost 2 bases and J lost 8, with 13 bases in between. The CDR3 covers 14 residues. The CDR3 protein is CAISESRGAEPQHF. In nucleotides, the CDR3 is TGTGCCATCAGTGAGAGTCGAGGGGCCGAGCCCCAGCATTTT.

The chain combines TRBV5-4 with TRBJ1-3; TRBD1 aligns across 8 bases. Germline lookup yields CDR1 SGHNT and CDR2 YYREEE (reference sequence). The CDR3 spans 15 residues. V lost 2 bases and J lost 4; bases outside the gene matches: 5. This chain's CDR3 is CASSLQGVNGNTIYF. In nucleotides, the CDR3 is TGTGCCAGCAGCTTACAGGGGGTGAACGGAAACACCATATATTTT.

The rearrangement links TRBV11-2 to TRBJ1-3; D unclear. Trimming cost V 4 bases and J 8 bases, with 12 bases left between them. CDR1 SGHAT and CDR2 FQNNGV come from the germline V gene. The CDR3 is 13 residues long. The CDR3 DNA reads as TGTGCCAGCAGCTCCCTCAGGCGGGACACCATATATTTT. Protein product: CASSSLRRDTIYF.

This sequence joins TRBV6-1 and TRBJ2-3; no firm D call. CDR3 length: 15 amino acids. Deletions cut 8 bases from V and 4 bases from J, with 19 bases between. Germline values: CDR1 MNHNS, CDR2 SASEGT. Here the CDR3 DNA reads TGTGCCAGCGTGGACGAGGCCTTTGTGGCAGATACGCAGTATTTT. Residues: CASVDEAFVADTQYF.

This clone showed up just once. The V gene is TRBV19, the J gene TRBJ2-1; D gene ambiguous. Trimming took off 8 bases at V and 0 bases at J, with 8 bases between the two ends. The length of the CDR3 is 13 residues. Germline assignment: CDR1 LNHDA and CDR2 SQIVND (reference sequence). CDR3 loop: CASRGSSYNEQFF. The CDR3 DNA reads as TGTGCCAGTCGCGGATCCTCCTACAATGAGCAGTTCTTC.

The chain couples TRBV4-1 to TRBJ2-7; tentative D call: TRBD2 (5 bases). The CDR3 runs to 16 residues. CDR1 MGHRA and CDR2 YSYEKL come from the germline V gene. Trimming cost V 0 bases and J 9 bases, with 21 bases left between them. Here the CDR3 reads CASSQDGPSGDPVQYF. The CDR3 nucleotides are TGCGCCAGCAGCCAAGATGGTCCCAGCGGCGACCCCGTGCAGTACTTC.

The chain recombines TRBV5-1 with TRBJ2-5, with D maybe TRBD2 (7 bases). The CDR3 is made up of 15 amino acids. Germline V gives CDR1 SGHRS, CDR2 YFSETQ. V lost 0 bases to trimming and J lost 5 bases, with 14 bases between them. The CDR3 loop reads CASSLAGGPGETQYF. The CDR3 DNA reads TGCGCCAGCAGCTTGGCCGGGGGGCCGGGGGAGACCCAGTACTTC.

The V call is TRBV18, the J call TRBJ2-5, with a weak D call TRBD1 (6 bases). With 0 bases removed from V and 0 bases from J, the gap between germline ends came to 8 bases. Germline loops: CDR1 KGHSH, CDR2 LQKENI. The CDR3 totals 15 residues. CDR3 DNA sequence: TGTGCCAGCTCACCACCAACAGGGAACCAAGAGACCCAGTACTTC. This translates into CASSPPTGNQETQYF.

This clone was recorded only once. Written as DNA, the CDR3 is TGTGCCAGCAGTCCCAGGACAGGGTCTCTCTACGAGCAGTACTTC. Protein product: CASSPRTGSLYEQYF. The V and J genes are TRBV27 and TRBJ2-7; TRBD1 agrees at 8 bases. Germline V gene lookup returns CDR1 MNHEY and CDR2 SMNVEV (reference sequence). Trimming removed 5 bases from V and 3 bases from J; junction bases left unmatched: 9. The CDR3 consists of 15 residues.

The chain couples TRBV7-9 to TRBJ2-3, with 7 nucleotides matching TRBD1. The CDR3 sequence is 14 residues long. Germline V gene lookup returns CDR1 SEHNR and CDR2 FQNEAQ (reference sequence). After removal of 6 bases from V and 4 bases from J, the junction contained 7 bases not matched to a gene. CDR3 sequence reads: CASRGPQGADTQYF. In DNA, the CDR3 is TGTGCCAGCAGGGGCCCTCAGGGGGCAGATACGCAGTATTTT. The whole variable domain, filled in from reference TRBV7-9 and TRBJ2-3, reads DTGVSQNPRHKITKRGQNVTFRCDPISEHNRLYWYRQTLGQGPEFLTYFQNEAQLEKSRLLSDRFSAERPKGSFSTLEIQRTEQGDSAMYLCASRGPQGADTQYFGPGTRLTVL.

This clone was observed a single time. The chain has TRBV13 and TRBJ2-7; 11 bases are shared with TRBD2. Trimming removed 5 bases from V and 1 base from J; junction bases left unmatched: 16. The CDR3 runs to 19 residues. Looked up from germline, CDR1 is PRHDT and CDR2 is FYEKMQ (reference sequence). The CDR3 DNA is TGTGCCAGCAGCCACTCAGGCGGTAGCGGGAGGGCCCGATCCTACGAGCAGTACTTC. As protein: CASSHSGGSGRARSYEQYF.

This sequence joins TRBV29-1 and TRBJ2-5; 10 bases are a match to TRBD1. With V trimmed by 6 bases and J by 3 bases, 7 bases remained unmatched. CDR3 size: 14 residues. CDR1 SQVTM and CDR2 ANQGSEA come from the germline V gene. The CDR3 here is CSVGDRGLKETQYF. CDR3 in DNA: TGCAGCGTCGGGGACAGGGGACTAAAAGAGACCCAGTACTTC.

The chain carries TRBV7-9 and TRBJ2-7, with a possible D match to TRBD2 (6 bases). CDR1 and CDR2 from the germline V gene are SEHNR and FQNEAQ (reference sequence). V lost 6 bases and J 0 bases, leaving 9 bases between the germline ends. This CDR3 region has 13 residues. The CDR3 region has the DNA TGTGCCAGCAGGGTAGCGGCCTCCTACGAGCAGTACTTC. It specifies CASRVAASYEQYF.

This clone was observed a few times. The CDR3 loop reads CATDTGDSNQPQHF. The CDR3, as DNA: TGTGCCACGGATACAGGGGATAGCAATCAGCCCCAGCATTTT. The chain combines TRBV10-3 with TRBJ1-5, with 7 bases identical to TRBD1. V trimming: 10 bases; J trimming: 0 bases; junction bases outside the gene matches: 6. Germline CDR1 ENHRY, CDR2 SYGVKD. The CDR3 spans 14 residues.

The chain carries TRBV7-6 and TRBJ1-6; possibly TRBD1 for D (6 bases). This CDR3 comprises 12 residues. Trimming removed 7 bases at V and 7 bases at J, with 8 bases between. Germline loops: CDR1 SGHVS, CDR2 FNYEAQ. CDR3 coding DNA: TGTGCCAGCAAGGGGGGCAATTCACCCCTCCACTTT. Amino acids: CASKGGNSPLHF.

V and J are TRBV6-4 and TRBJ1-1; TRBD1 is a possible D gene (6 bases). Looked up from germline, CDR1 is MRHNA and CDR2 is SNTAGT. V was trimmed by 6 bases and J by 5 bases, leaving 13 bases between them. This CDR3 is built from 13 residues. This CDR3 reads CASSPTRGTEAFF. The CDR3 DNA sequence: TGTGCCAGCAGCCCGACCAGGGGTACTGAAGCTTTCTTT.

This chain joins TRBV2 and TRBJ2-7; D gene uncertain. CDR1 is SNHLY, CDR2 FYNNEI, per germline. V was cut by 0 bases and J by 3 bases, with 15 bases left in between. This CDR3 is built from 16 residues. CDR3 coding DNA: TGTGCCAGCAGTGAAGCGCTCCAGGTCCTCAACTACGAGCAGTACTTC. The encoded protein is CASSEALQVLNYEQYF.